The present entry profiles one T cell receptor (beta chain) with its context. Its antigen is unknown. Each donor was nominally healthy when sampled (though unrecorded immune exposures were likely). The sample comes from a study of cytomegalovirus exposure and HLA in healthy donors. Study conclusions and caveats: HLA allele associations emerged for roughly 17,000 TCR beta sequences in a later analysis, at 0.05 false discovery rate. Among CMV-associated TCR beta chains, most appeared HLA-restricted in a later analysis. CMV serostatus was the only immune exposure information that was available.

PCR employed 60 Vbeta and 13 Jbeta primers. This table comes from immunoSEQ multiplex PCR, and its TCRdb copy is limited to in-frame clones, with some not included. This sample has around 150,000 clones, with just under 80% found just once. The length of the CDR3 is 13 residues. V was shortened by 5 bases and J by 2 bases, with 10 bases between the two germline ends. Germline V gives CDR1 SEHNR, CDR2 FQNEAQ (reference sequence). Material: PBMCs. The chain carries TRBV7-9 and TRBJ2-7, with D possibly matching TRBD2 (5 bases). The clonotype originates from a man between 18 and 35 years old in good health and CMV-seropositive. CDR3 loop: CASSHGSPYEQYF. The DNA of the CDR3 is TGTGCCAGCAGCCATGGGAGCCCCTACGAGCAGTACTTC. Variable domain in full (rest from reference TRBV7-9 and TRBJ2-7): DTGVSQNPRHKITKRGQNVTFRCDPISEHNRLYWYRQTLGQGPEFLTYFQNEAQLEKSRLLSDRFSAERPKGSFSTLEIQRTEQGDSAMYLCASSHGSPYEQYFGPGTRLTVT.